This TCR beta chain was found in a study of T cell repertoires in cytomegalovirus infection. Study context: It was the public TCR beta signatures that indicated both CMV infection and matching HLA type.

The V and J ends lost 3 bases and 2 bases respectively, with 9 bases between them. CDR1 MDHEN and CDR2 SYDVKM come from the germline V gene. This CDR3 is built from 14 residues. TCRdb recomputed calls from the reads with MiXCR, one row per CDR3 protein. The sample has roughly 77,000 distinct CDR3 sequences; about 4% are singletons. General study findings and limits: Carriers of CMV plus the relevant HLA were identified by cumulative public TCR beta family frequency. Predominance within the ex vivo response was attributable to HLA-C-restricted CMV-specific TCR beta clonotypes.

This clonotype was recorded many times. What it recognizes is unknown. Sequencing was done on a sample of PBMCs. The chain recombines TRBV28 with TRBJ2-3, with D uncertain. The TCR comes from a human donor in good health (CMV status not recorded). Some clones in this sample may be carry-over from other donors' samples. The CDR3 DNA reads TGTGCCAGCAGTTTTGTGGCGGACACAGATACGCAGTATTTT. Translation: CASSFVADTDTQYF.